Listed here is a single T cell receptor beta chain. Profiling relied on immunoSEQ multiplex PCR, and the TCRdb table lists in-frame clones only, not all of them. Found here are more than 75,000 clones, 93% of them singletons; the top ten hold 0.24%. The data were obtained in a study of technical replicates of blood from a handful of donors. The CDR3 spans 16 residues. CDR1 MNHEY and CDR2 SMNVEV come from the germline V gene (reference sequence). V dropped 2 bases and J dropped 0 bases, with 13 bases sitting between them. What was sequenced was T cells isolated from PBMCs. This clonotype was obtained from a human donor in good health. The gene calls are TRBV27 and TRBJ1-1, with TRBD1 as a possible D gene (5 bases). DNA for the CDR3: TGTGCCAGCAGTTTAGCCTCGTGGGGCCTGAACACTGAAGCTTTCTTT. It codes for CASSLASWGLNTEAFF.